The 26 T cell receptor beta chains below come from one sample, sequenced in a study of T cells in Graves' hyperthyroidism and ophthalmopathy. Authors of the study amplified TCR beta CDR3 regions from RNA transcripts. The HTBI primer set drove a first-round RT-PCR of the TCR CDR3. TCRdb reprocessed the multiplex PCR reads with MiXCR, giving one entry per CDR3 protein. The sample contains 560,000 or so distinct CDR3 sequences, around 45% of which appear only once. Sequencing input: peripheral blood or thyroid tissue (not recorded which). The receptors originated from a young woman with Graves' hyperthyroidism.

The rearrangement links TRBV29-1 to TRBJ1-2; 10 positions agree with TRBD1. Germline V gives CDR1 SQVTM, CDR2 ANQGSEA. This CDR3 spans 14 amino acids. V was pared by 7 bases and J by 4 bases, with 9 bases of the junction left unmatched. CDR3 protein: CSAAGTGAPYGYTF. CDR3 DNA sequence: TGCAGCGCAGCCGGGACAGGGGCTCCCTATGGCTACACCTTC.

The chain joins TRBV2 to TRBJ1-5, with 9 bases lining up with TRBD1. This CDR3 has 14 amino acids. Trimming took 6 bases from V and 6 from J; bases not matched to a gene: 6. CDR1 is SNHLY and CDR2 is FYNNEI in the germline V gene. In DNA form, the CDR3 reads TGTGCCAGCAGACTTACAGGGGGCGGTCAGCCCCAGCATTTT. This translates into CASRLTGGGQPQHF.

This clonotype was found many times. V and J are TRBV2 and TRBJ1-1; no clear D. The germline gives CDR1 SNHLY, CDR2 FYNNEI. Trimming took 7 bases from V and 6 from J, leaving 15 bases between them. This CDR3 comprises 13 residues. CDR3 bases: TGTGCCAGCATGACGTTCGACCGCCCTGAAGCTTTCTTT. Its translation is CASMTFDRPEAFF.

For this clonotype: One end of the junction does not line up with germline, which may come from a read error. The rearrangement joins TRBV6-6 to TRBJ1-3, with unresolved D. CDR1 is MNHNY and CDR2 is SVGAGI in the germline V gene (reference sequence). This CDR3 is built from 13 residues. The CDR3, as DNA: TGTGCCATCAGTGAATGGGCTGGAAACACCATATATTTT. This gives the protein CAISEWAGNTIYF.

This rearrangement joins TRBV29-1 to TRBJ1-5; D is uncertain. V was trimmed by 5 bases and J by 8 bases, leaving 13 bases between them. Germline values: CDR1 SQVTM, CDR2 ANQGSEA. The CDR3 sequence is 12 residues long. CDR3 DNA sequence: TGCAGCGTTTGGAGTGGGAAGGAGCCCCAGCATTTT. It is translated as CSVWSGKEPQHF.

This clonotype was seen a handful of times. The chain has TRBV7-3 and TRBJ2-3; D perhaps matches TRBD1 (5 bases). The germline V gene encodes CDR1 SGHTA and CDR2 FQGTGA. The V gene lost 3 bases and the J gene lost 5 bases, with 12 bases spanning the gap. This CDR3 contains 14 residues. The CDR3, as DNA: TGTGCCAGCAGCTTCTTCGGGCAGGGAGATACGCAGTATTTT. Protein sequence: CASSFFGQGDTQYF.

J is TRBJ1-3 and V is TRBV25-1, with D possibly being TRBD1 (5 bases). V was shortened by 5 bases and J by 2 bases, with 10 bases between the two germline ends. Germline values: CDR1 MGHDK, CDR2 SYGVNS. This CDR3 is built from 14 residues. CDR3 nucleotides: TGTGCCAGCAGTTCCTCGGGGGCTGGAAACACCATATATTTT. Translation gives CASSSSGAGNTIYF.

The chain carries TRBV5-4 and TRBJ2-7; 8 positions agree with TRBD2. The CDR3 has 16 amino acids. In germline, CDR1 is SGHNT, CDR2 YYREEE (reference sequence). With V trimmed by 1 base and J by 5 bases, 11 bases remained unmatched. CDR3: CASSLYLSGNINEQYF. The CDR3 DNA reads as TGTGCCAGCAGCTTGTACCTTAGCGGGAATATAAACGAGCAGTACTTC.

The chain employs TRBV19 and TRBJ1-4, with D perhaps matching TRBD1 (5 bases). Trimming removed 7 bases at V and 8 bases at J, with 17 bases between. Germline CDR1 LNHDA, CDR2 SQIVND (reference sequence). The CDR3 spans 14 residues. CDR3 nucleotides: TGTGCCAGTACCCTGGCCGGGACGGGGGAAAAACTGTTTTTT. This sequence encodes CASTLAGTGEKLFF.

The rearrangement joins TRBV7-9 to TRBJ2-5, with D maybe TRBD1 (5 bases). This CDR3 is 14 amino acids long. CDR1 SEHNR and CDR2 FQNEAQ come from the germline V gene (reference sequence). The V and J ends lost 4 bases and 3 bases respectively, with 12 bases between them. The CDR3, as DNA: TGTGCCAGCAGCTCATACGGACAAGAAGAGACCCAGTACTTC. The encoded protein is CASSSYGQEETQYF. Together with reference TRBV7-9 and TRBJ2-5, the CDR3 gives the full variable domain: DTGVSQNPRHKITKRGQNVTFRCDPISEHNRLYWYRQTLGQGPEFLTYFQNEAQLEKSRLLSDRFSAERPKGSFSTLEIQRTEQGDSAMYLCASSSYGQEETQYFGPGTRLLVL.

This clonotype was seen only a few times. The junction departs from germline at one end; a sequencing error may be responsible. The CDR3 coding sequence is TGCGCCAGCAGCCAAGATAGGAGGGGAGCTAACTATGGCTACACCTTC. The encoded protein is CASSQDRRGANYGYTF. The chain links TRBV19 to TRBJ1-2; TRBD1 might be the D (5 bases). The CDR3 runs to 16 residues. Germline V gives CDR1 LNHDA, CDR2 SQIVND (reference sequence).

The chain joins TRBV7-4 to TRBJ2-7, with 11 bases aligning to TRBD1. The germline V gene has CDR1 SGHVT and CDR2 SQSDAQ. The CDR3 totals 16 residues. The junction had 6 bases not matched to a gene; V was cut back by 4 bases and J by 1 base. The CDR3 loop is CASSSLRDRGSYEQYF. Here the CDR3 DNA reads TGTGCCAGCAGCTCCCTCCGGGACAGGGGGTCCTACGAGCAGTACTTC.

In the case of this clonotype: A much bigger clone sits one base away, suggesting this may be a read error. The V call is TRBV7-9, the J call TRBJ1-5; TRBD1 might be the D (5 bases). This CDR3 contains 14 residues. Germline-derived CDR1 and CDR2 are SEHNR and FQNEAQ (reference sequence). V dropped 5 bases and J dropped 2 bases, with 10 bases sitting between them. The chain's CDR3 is CASSQMGGNQPQHF. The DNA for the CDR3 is TGTGCCAGCAGCCAGATGGGGGGCAATCAGCCCCAGCATTTT.

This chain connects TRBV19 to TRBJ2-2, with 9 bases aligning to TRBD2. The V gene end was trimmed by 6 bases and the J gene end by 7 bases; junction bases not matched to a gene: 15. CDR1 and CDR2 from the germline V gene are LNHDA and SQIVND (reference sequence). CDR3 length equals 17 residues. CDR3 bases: TGTGCCAGTAGCCACACTTCTATAGCGGGAGCGGGCGGGGAGCTGTTTTTT. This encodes CASSHTSIAGAGGELFF.

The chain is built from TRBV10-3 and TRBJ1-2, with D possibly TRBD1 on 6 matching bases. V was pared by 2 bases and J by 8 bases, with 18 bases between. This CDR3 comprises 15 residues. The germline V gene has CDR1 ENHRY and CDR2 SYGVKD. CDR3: CAISEPDSGGRGYTF. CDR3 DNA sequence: TGTGCCATCAGTGAGCCGGACAGTGGCGGCCGCGGCTACACCTTC.

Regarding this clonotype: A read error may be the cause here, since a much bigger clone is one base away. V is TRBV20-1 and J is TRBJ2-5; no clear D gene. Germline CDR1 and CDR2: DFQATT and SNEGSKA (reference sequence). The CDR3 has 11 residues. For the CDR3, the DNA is TGCAACTCCAGGTGGCAAGAGACCCAGTACTTC. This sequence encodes CNSRWQETQYF.

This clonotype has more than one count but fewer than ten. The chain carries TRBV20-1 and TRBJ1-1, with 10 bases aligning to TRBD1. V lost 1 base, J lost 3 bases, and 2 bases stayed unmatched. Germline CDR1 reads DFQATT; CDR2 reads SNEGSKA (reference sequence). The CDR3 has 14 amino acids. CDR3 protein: CSARGDRGDTEAFF. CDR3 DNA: TGCAGTGCTAGAGGGGACAGGGGCGACACTGAAGCTTTCTTT.

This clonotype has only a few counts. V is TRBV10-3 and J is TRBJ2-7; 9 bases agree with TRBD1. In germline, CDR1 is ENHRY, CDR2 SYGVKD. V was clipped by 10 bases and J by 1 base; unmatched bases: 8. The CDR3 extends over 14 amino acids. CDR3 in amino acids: CATGPGTGSYEQYF. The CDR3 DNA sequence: TGTGCCACTGGACCCGGGACAGGGTCCTACGAGCAGTACTTC.

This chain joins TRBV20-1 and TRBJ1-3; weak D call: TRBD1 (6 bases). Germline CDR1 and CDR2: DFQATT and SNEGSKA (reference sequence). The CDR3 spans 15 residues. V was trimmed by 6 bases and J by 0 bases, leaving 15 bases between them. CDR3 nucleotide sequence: TGCAGTGCCCGACAGGTGCGAAACTCTGGAAACACCATATATTTT. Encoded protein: CSARQVRNSGNTIYF.

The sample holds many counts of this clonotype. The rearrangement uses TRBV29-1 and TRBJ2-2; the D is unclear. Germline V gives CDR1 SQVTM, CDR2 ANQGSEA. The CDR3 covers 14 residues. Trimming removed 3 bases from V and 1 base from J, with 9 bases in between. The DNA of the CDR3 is TGCAGCGTTGAGTTGGTTTGGAACACCGGGGAGCTGTTTTTT. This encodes CSVELVWNTGELFF.

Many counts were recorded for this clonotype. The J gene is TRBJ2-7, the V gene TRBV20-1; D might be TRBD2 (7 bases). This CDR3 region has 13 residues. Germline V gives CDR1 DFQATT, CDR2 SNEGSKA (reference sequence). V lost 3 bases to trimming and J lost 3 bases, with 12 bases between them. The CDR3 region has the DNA TGCAGTGCTAGGACGGGGGGCCTCTACGAGCAGTACTTC. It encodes CSARTGGLYEQYF.

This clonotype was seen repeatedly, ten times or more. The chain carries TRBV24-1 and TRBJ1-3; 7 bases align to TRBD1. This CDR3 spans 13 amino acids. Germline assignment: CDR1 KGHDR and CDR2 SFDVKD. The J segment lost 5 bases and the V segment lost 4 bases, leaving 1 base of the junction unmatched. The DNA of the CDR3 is TGTGCCACCAGTGAACAGGGGCGAAACACCATATATTTT. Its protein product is CATSEQGRNTIYF.

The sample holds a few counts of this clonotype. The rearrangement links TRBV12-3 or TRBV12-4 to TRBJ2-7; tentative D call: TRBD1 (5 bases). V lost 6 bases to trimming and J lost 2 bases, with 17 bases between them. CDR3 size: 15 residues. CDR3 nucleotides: TGTGCCAGCAGCTCCGACAGACAAAACACCTACGAGCAGTACTTC. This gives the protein CASSSDRQNTYEQYF.

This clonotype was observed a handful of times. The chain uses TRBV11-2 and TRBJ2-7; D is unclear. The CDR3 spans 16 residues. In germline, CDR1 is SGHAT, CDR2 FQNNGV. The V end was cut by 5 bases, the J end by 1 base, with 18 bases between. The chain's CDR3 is CASSQDLGIGSYEQYF. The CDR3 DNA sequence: TGTGCCAGCAGCCAAGATCTAGGGATCGGATCCTACGAGCAGTACTTC. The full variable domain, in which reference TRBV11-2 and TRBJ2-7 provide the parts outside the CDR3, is EAGVAQSPRYKIIEKRQSVAFWCNPISGHATLYWYQQILGQGPKLLIQFQNNGVVDDSQLPKDRFSAERLKGVDSTLKIQPAKLEDSAVYLCASSQDLGIGSYEQYFGPGTRLTVT.

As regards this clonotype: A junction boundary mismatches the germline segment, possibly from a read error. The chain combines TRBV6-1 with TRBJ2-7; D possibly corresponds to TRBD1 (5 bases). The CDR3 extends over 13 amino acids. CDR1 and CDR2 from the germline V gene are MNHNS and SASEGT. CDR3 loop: CASREGESYEQYF. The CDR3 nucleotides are TGTGCCAGCAGGGAAGGGGAATCCTACGAGCAGTACTTC.

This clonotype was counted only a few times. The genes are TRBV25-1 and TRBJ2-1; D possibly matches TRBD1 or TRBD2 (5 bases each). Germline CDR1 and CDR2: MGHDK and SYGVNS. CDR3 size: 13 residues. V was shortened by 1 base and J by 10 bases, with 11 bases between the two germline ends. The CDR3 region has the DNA TGTGCCAGCAGTGAATCTTCGAGGGACGAGCAGTTCTTC. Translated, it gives CASSESSRDEQFF.